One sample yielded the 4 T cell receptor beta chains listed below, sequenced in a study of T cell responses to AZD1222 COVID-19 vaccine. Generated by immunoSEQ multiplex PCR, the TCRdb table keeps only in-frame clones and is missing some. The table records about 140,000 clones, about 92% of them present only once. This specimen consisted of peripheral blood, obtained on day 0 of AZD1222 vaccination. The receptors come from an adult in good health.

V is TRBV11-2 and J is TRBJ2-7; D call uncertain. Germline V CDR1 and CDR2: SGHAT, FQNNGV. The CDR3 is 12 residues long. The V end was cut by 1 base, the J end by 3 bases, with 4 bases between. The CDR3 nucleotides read TGTGCCAGCAGCTTAGCGTTCTACGAGCAGTACTTC. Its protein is CASSLAFYEQYF.

Here the CDR3 reads CASSSRDTNNSPLHF. CDR3 DNA: TGTGCCAGCAGCTCACGGGACACTAATAATTCACCCCTCCACTTT. V is TRBV5-4 and J is TRBJ1-6; weak D call: TRBD1 (6 bases). Trimming shortened V by 3 bases and J by 5 bases, and 12 bases separated the two germline ends. The germline gives CDR1 SGHNT, CDR2 YYREEE (reference sequence). The CDR3 is 15 amino acids. The whole variable domain, filled in from reference TRBV5-4 and TRBJ1-6, reads ETGVTQSPTHLIKTRGQQVTLRCSSQSGHNTVSWYQQALGQGPQFIFQYYREEENGRGNFPPRFSGLQFPNYSSELNVNALELDDSALYLCASSSRDTNNSPLHFGNGTRLTVT.

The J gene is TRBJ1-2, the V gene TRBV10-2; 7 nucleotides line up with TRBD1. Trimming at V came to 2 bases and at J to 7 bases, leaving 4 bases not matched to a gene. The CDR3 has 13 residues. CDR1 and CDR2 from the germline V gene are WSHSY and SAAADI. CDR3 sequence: CASSEGRGAGYTF. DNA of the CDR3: TGCGCCAGCAGTGAGGGCAGGGGGGCTGGCTACACCTTC.

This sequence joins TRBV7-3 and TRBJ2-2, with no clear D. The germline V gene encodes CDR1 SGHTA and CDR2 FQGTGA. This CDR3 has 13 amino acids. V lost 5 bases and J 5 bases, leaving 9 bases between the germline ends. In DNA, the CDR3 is TGTGCCAGCAGCCCGACCCCGACCGGGGAGCTGTTTTTT. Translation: CASSPTPTGELFF.